This TCR beta chain was recorded in a study of brain metastases from non-small cell lung cancer. Data came from immunoSEQ multiplex PCR; TCRdb stores just in-frame clones and leaves some out. Of several thousand clones listed, just over 85% were seen once; the top ten hold roughly 6.7%. General observations from the study: Brain metastases had lower T-cell infiltration than primary tumors. Brain metastases shared most TCR repertoire with primaries, with sparse T cells. Expanded T-cell clones appeared in around 58% of brain metastases over primaries.

Germline CDR1 reads ENHRY; CDR2 reads SYGVKD. The length of the CDR3 is 14 residues. The ends were cut back, 2 bases at V and 6 bases at J, with 8 bases in the middle. Notes on this clone: Antigen: not known.

This clonotype was obtained from a donor aged 40 or over with non-small cell lung cancer. Sequencing was done on a sample of primary lung tumor tissue. The chain is built from TRBV10-3 and TRBJ1-6; D is ambiguous. In nucleotides, the CDR3 is TGTGCCATCAGTGAGGGGCCGAGTAATTCACCCCTCCACTTT. Translating gives CAISEGPSNSPLHF.